This T cell receptor beta chain derives from a study of vaccination and CD4 T cells after COVID-19. Whole-study results and caveats: With convalescent patients, a median approximately 86% of reactive clones emerged solely after vaccination.

Per germline, CDR1 MNHEY and CDR2 SVGEGT. The V segment lost 9 bases and the J segment 1 base; nucleotides outside the gene matches: 6. CDR3 length: 14 residues. As concerns this clonotype: Antigen: not known.

Treatment reported: 10-day PBMC culture with coronavirus spike peptide pools or control peptides (ViraFEST assay). The study sequenced cultured CD4+ T cell DNA using the Oncomine TCR Beta short-read assay. From CD4+ T cells that had been cultured, genomic DNA was extracted. TCRdb re-called the PCR reads through MiXCR, storing one row per CDR3 protein. The sample has more than 10,000 distinct CDR3 sequences, roughly 60% seen once. The chain recombines TRBV6-2 or TRBV6-3 with TRBJ2-7; 10 bases are a match to TRBD2. The sequenced sample was CD4+ T cells from blood, cultured in vitro, obtained before SARS-CoV-2 vaccination. This TCR derives from a human donor who had recovered from COVID-19. Here the CDR3 reads CASHIAGGSYEQYF. The CDR3 bases are TGTGCCAGTCATATAGCGGGAGGATCCTACGAGCAGTACTTC.